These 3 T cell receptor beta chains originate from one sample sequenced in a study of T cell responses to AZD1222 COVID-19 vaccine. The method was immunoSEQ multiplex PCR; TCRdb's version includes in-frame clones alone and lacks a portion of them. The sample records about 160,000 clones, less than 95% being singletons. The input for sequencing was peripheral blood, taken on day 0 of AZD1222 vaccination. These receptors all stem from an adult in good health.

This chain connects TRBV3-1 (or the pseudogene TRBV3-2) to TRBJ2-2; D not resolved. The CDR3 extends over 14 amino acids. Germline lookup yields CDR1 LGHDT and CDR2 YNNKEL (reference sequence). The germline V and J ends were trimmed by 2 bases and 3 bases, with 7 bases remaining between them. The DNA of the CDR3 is TGTGCCAGCAGCCAACGGGCGGACACCGGGGAGCTGTTTTTT. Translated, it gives CASSQRADTGELFF.

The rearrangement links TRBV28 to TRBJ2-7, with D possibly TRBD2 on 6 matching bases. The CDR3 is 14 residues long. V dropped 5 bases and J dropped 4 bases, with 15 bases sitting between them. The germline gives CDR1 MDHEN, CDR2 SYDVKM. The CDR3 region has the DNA TGTGCCAGCAGTCTGCGGGGCGGAAAGTACGAGCAGTACTTC. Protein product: CASSLRGGKYEQYF.

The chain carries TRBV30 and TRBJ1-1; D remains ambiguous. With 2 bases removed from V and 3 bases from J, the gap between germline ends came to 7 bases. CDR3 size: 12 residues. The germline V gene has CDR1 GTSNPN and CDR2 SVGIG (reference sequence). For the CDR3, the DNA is TGTGCCTGGAGTCGTGTGGACACTGAAGCTTTCTTT. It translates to CAWSRVDTEAFF.